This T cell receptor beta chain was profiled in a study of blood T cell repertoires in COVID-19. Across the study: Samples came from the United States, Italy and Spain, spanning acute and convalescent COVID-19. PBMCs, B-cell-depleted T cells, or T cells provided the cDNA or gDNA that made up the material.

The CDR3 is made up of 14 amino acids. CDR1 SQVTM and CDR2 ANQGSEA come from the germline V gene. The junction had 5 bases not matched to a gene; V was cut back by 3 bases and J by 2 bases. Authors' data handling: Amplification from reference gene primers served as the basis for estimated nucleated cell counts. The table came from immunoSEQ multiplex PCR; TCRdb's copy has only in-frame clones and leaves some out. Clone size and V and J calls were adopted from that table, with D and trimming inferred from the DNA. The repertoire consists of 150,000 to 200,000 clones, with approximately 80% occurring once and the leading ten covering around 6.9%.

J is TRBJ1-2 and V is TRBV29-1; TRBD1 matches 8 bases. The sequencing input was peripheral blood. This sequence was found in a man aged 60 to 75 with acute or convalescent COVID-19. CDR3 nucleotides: TGCAGCGTTGATGGACAGGGCCAAAACTATGGCTACACCTTC. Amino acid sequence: CSVDGQGQNYGYTF.